This T cell receptor beta chain derives from a study of cytomegalovirus exposure and HLA in healthy donors. Study results and caveats: Fewer than 200 TCR beta chains were listed as cytomegalovirus-associated. Previously analyzed data showed that most TCR beta V segments were productive at a frequency of about 87% or about 30%.

Primers for the PCR totalled 60 Vbeta and 13 Jbeta. Produced via immunoSEQ multiplex PCR; TCRdb's table is partial and in-frame only. The sample lists about 63,000 clones, more than 60% occurring once. Only one count was recorded for this clone. The target antigen is unknown. V shed 10 bases, J shed 5 bases, and the junction held 16 bases outside the gene matches. CDR3 length: 17 amino acids. Germline CDR1 LNHDA, CDR2 SQIVND (reference sequence). The sequenced sample consisted of PBMCs. The chain carries TRBV19 and TRBJ1-5; 11 bases match TRBD1. The clonotype originates from a woman in her thirties or forties in good health and CMV-seropositive. For the CDR3, the DNA is TGTGCCACTCTAGTTATAGGACAGGGGGCAATGGATCAGCCCCAGCATTTT. Residues: CATLVIGQGAMDQPQHF.